This T cell receptor beta chain was captured in a study of cytomegalovirus exposure and HLA in healthy donors. Overall study: Early release data held about 85 million unique TCRs from HLA-typed donors. Points from the study as a whole: A later analysis associated approximately 17,000 TCR beta sequences with HLA alleles at a 0.05 false discovery rate. Most of the TCR beta V segments (in an earlier analysis) were productive either about 87% or about 30% of the time.

PCR was performed using 60 Vbeta and 13 Jbeta primers. Produced via immunoSEQ multiplex PCR; TCRdb's table is partial and in-frame only. The sample comprises 210,000 or so clones, more than 75% of which are singletons, and 0.2% to 0.3% rests with the top ten. The CDR3 is made up of 12 amino acids. Of note for this clone: Its specificity is unknown.

Input material: PBMCs. The sequence derives from a girl under 10 years old in good health and CMV-seronegative. The chain couples TRBV21-1 to TRBJ2-5; the tabulated D call, TRBD2, remains unverified against the DNA. TRBV21-1 is a known pseudogene. CDR3 loop: CAVIGGSGTQYF. The CDR3 DNA reads as TGTGCCGTGATTGGAGGGTCAGGGACCCAGTACTTC.